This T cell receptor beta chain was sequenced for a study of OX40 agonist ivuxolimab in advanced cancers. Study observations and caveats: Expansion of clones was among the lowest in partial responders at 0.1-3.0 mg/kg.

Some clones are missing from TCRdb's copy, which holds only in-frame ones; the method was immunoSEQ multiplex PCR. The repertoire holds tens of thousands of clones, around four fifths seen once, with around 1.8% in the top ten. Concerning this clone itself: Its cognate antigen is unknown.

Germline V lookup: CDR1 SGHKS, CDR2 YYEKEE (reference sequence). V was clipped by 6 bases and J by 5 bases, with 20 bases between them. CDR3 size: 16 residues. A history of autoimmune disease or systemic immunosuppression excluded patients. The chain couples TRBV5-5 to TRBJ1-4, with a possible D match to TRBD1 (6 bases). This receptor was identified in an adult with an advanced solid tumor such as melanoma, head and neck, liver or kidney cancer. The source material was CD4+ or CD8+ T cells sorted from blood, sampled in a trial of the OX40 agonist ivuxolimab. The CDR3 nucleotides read TGTGCCAGCACCCAGGTGATGGGACACAGGAATGAAAAACTGTTTTTT. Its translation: CASTQVMGHRNEKLFF.